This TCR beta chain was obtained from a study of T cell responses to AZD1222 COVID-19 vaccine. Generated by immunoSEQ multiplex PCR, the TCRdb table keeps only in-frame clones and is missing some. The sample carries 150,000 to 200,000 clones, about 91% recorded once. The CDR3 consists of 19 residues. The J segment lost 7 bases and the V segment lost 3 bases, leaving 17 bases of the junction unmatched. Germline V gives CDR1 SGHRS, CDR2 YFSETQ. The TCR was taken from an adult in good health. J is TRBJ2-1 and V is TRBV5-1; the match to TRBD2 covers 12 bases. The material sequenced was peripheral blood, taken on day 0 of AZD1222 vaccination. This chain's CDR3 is CASSSSPDPRLAGVNEQFF. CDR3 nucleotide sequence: TGCGCCAGCAGCTCGTCCCCGGACCCAAGACTAGCGGGAGTTAATGAGCAGTTCTTC.